This TCR beta chain appears in the sequencing data of a study of regulatory T cells in long-lasting Graves disease (dated by TCRdb to the early 2020s). As for the study more broadly: Persistent Graves' disease was defined as persistently positive TSH receptor autoantibodies together with antithyroid drug treatment for over 5 years. The study took place in China and was registered as a clinical trial. Patients with persistent Graves' disease were compared with patients with newly diagnosed Graves' disease using TCR sequencing and RNA sequencing of peripheral blood. A total of some 33 samples were covered by TCR sequencing, comprising around 13 persistent and around 20 newly diagnosed Graves' disease patients. Persistent Graves' disease patients in the clinical cohort had taken antithyroid drugs for 9 to 11 years on average. General conclusions and limits of the study: A larger number of public clonotypes was shared among persistent patients (more than 2,500) than among newly diagnosed patients (approximately 930). Preferential use of TRBV28, TRBJ1-2 and TRBJ2-5 was observed in persistent disease, whereas TRBV20-1 and TRBJ2-1 were favored in newly diagnosed disease. Sequencing and analysis were limited to the TCR beta chain. Compared with newly diagnosed patients, persistent Graves' disease patients had lower TCR Shannon entropy and fewer highly expanded clones, which suggests clonal expansion. Peripheral blood alone was examined, since thyroid tissue, which constituted the primary lesion, could not be accessed. The authors acknowledged the small sample size as a limitation that may reduce accuracy.

The library was prepared using multiplex PCR. The sequencing machine was an Illumina HiSeq 4000. iRepertoire HTBI primers and Arm-PCR amplification of CDR3 regions were used to construct TCR beta libraries. Before sequencing, the PCR products underwent gel purification. Regarding the original processing steps: A total of 60 to 80 TRBV and 14 TRBJ segments were identified across samples and were used for gene usage analysis of CDR3 amino acid clonotypes. Filtered high-quality paired reads were merged into contigs using COPE and FqMerger. BLAST was used to align contigs to IMGT TRBV, TRBD and TRBJ reference genes, with CDR3 defined following IMGT. Any clonotype with a frequency above 0.1% was counted as a highly expanded clone. Repertoire diversity was measured by Shannon entropy, and V-J evenness by the Gini coefficient. A clonotype was considered public if more than one individual shared it. The public reads were reprocessed in TCRdb via fastp at Q25 and MiXCR, keeping in-frame beta chains. When rows share a CDR3 protein, they turn into one entry using the most common DNA and genes. The authors' filters were not applied to this entry. This sample is represented by about 450,000 distinct CDR3 sequences; 23% of them were singletons. Clones ranked in the top ten supply roughly 30% of the sample.

CDR1 and CDR2 (SGDLS, YYNGEE) derive from the germline V gene. The junction shows trimming of 4 bases on V and 4 bases on J, plus 20 bases between the germline ends. The CDR3 goes from the cysteine to the phenylalanine over 16 residues. The sequence is cut down to CDR3 DNA, 48 bases in frame from base 1. The time point label of this sample denotes: persistent/refractory GD, antithyroid drugs over 5 years with positive TRAb. RNA was extracted from PBMCs in TRIzol for both TCR sequencing and RNA sequencing. The diagnosis of Graves' disease followed American Thyroid Association guidelines. The patients came from an endocrinology department in Xi'an, China. From each patient, about 9.7 milliliters of peripheral blood was collected into an EDTA anticoagulant tube. Ficoll Paque Plus density gradient separation was used to isolate PBMCs, and no further T cell sorting was done. An Agilent 2100 Bioanalyzer and agarose gel were used to check RNA quality, while a NanoDrop 2000 measured RNA concentration.

In the case of this clonotype: The specificity of this receptor is unknown. No base qualities exist here, and no much larger clone lies one base off it.

The V and J segments used are TRBV9 and TRBJ1-2; too little of a D gene remains to name it. Here the sequenced sample was peripheral blood mononuclear cells (PBMCs), taken when the disease was refractory, from a patient treated with antithyroid drugs. The sequence was collected from a female donor with Graves disease. The CDR3: CASSSRNGGMGYGYTF. The nucleotide sequence is given as TGTGCCAGCAGCTCCCGGAACGGAGGAATGGGCTATGGCTACACCTTC.